Listed here are 32 T cell receptor beta chains from one sample, sequenced in a study of Graves' ophthalmopathy and Graves' hyperthyroidism. Amplification of the TCR beta CDR3 regions used RNA transcripts (as template). Scientists carried out first-round RT-PCR using HTBI primers and then a second-round multiplex PCR. TCRdb independently ran MiXCR on the multiplex PCR reads; one entry per CDR3 protein. The repertoire consists of around 1.1 million distinct CDR3 sequences, with about 36% occurring once and the leading ten covering around 10%. Sequenced material: peripheral blood or thyroid tissue (not recorded which). The receptors stem from an adult man with Graves' hyperthyroidism.

This chain links TRBV7-2 with TRBJ2-7; no clear D. Trimming stripped 8 bases from V and 0 bases from J, with 11 bases between. The CDR3 totals 13 residues. Germline CDR1 reads SGHTA; CDR2 reads FQGNSA. The DNA of the CDR3 is TGTGCCAGCTCACGACCAAGCTCCTACGAGCAGTACTTC. Amino acid sequence: CASSRPSSYEQYF.

In this sample, this clonotype turned up a few times. This rearrangement joins TRBV6-4 to TRBJ1-5; 8 nucleotides line up with TRBD1. Trimming cost V 11 bases and J 2 bases; bases outside gene matches: 14. The CDR3 has 16 residues. The germline gives CDR1 MRHNA, CDR2 SNTAGT. CDR3 residues: CACTSPLTGGNQPQHF. The CDR3 nucleotides are TGTGCCTGCACGAGCCCATTGACAGGGGGCAATCAGCCCCAGCATTTT.

The rearrangement uses TRBV4-3 and TRBJ2-7; a weak D match, TRBD1 (5 bases). V shed 1 base and J shed 3 bases, with 13 bases lying between them. Germline V gene data show CDR1 as LGHNA and CDR2 as YSLEER. This CDR3 is built from 15 residues. In DNA, the CDR3 is TGCGCCAGCAGCCAAGTAAGGGGAACATTCTACGAGCAGTACTTC. Protein product: CASSQVRGTFYEQYF.

The chain combines TRBV5-6 with TRBJ2-5; 9 nucleotides line up with TRBD1. V shed 3 bases, J shed 4 bases, and the junction held 10 bases outside the gene matches. CDR1 is SGHDT and CDR2 is YYEEEE in the germline V gene. This CDR3 region has 16 residues. CDR3 coding DNA: TGTGCCAGCAGCTGGCTTGCCGGGACAGGGTCAGAGACCCAGTACTTC. It translates to CASSWLAGTGSETQYF.

This clonotype came up many times. This chain joins TRBV28 and TRBJ1-1; D remains unclear. The CDR3 is 13 amino acids. The germline gives CDR1 MDHEN, CDR2 SYDVKM. The V end was cut by 5 bases, the J end by 5 bases, with 12 bases between. In nucleotides, the CDR3 is TGTGCCAGCAGTCCCCGGCCGGATACTGAAGCTTTCTTT. This encodes CASSPRPDTEAFF.

The table lists this clonotype with many counts. This rearrangement joins TRBV5-8 to TRBJ2-5; D might be TRBD1 (6 bases). The length of the CDR3 is 14 residues. Germline CDR1 is SGHTS and CDR2 is YDEGEE. V was trimmed by 4 bases and J by 0 bases, leaving 10 bases between them. The chain's CDR3 is CASSITGYQETQYF. CDR3 in DNA: TGTGCCAGCAGCATAACAGGGTACCAAGAGACCCAGTACTTC.

The rearrangement links TRBV12-3 or TRBV12-4 to TRBJ2-6, with TRBD2 matching over 7 bases. The CDR3 is 16 residues long. V was pared by 3 bases and J by 2 bases, with 4 bases of the junction left unmatched. The CDR3 DNA sequence: TGTGCCAGCAGTTTCGTGGGAGGGCCTGGGGCCAACGTCCTGACTTTC. Translation gives CASSFVGGPGANVLTF.

V is TRBV13 and J is TRBJ1-5; 7 bases align to TRBD1. The CDR3 covers 13 residues. Germline V lookup: CDR1 PRHDT, CDR2 FYEKMQ (reference sequence). Germline trimming cut 5 bases from V and 14 bases from J; bases unmatched to any gene: 12. As DNA, the CDR3 is TGTGCCAGCAGCGTAGCCGGGACAGAGTACGAGCATTTT. Translation: CASSVAGTEYEHF.

A note on this clonotype: A much larger clone is a single base away; this may be a read error. For the CDR3, the DNA is TGCAACCCTAGCGGATTTGTTGCGGAGGAACAAGAGTCCCAGTACTTC. Encoded protein: CNPSGFVAEEQESQYF. This chain links TRBV20-1 with TRBJ2-5, with 7 nucleotides matching TRBD2. CDR1 is DFQATT and CDR2 is SNEGSKA in the germline V gene (reference sequence). CDR3 size: 16 residues.

This clonotype occurred many times. V usage is TRBV7-2 and J usage is TRBJ1-5, with D hard to call. The germline V and J ends were trimmed by 2 bases and 0 bases, with 14 bases remaining between them. Germline V gene lookup returns CDR1 SGHTA and CDR2 FQGNSA. The CDR3 consists of 17 residues. CDR3: CASSLSVTQYSNQPQHF. The CDR3 DNA reads as TGTGCCAGCAGCTTATCTGTGACACAGTATAGCAATCAGCCCCAGCATTTT.

As to this clonotype: Germline and junction disagree at one end, which may indicate a read error. The V gene is TRBV7-2, the J gene TRBJ2-6; 10 positions agree with TRBD1. The CDR3 sequence is 12 residues long. CDR1 is SGHTA and CDR2 is FQGNSA in the germline V gene. The CDR3 coding sequence is TGTGCCAGCAGCGCGACAGGGGGCACTGAAGCTTTC. It specifies CASSATGGTEAF.

This clonotype came up a few times. J is TRBJ2-5 and V is TRBV6-2 or TRBV6-3, with D possibly TRBD2 on 5 matching bases. Looked up from germline, CDR1 is MNHEY and CDR2 is SVGEGT. The CDR3 loop spans 16 amino acids. V was cut by 0 bases and J by 0 bases, with 11 bases left in between. The chain's CDR3 is CASSYSRTVYQETQYF. The CDR3 DNA follows: TGTGCCAGCAGTTACTCCCGGACTGTGTACCAAGAGACCCAGTACTTC.

The genes are TRBV12-3 or TRBV12-4 and TRBJ2-7, with D perhaps being TRBD1 or TRBD2 (5 bases each). V was pared by 2 bases and J by 4 bases, with 15 bases between. This CDR3 has 15 amino acids. CDR3 amino acids: CASSLFGGVSYEQYF. Written as DNA, the CDR3 is TGTGCCAGCAGTTTATTTGGGGGAGTCAGTTACGAGCAGTACTTC.

This clonotype came up a few times. The genes are TRBV28 and TRBJ2-5; D might be TRBD2 (6 bases). The CDR3 contains 15 residues. Germline V gives CDR1 MDHEN, CDR2 SYDVKM. V lost 3 bases and J lost 4, with 15 bases in between. In DNA, the CDR3 is TGTGCCAGCAGTTTTTGGCGGGGTAGGGGAGAGACCCAGTACTTC. The encoded protein is CASSFWRGRGETQYF.

V usage is TRBV20-1 and J usage is TRBJ1-1, with D unclear. Germline CDR1 and CDR2: DFQATT and SNEGSKA (reference sequence). V lost 6 bases, J lost 5 bases, and 16 bases lay in between. CDR3 size: 13 residues. CDR3 amino acids: CSASAATGTEAFF. The CDR3 DNA is TGCAGTGCCAGCGCAGCAACCGGGACTGAAGCTTTCTTT.

This clonotype was detected only once. V is TRBV28 and J is TRBJ1-1, with D perhaps TRBD1 (6 bases). CDR1 is MDHEN and CDR2 is SYDVKM in the germline V gene. Trimming pared 6 bases from V and 0 bases from J, leaving 17 bases between. This CDR3 is 16 amino acids long. The DNA for the CDR3 is TGTGCCAGCAGAATGAGAACCAGGGGTATGAACACTGAAGCTTTCTTT. Encoded protein: CASRMRTRGMNTEAFF.

Concerning this clonotype: An end of the junction does not agree with germline; a read error may underlie this. The chain joins TRBV24-1 to TRBJ1-2, with D perhaps TRBD1 (5 bases). Looked up from germline, CDR1 is KGHDR and CDR2 is SFDVKD. The length of the CDR3 is 10 residues. CDR3: CATRDYGCTF. CDR3 nucleotide sequence: TGTGCCACCCGGGACTATGGCTGCACCTTC.

The chain carries TRBV20-1 and TRBJ1-1, with a weak D call TRBD1 (5 bases). Trimming stripped 3 bases from V and 2 bases from J, with 16 bases between. The V gene's germline CDR1 is DFQATT and CDR2 SNEGSKA (reference sequence). This CDR3 has 15 amino acids. The DNA for the CDR3 is TGCAGTGCTAGCGCCAGGGTAGCCGGAAACACTGAAGCTTTCTTT. It yields the protein CSASARVAGNTEAFF.

V gene TRBV29-1 combines with J gene TRBJ1-2; no clear D. Germline V gene sequence: CDR1 SQVTM, CDR2 ANQGSEA. The germline V and J ends were trimmed by 8 bases and 8 bases, with 15 bases remaining between them. The CDR3 loop spans 11 amino acids. CDR3 DNA sequence: TGCAGCTCCCGAGACTCTCGAGGCTACACCTTC. Its translation is CSSRDSRGYTF.

The rearrangement uses TRBV6-6 and TRBJ1-1, with a possible D match to TRBD1 (5 bases). Deletions cut 2 bases from V and 11 bases from J, with 12 bases between. Germline V gives CDR1 MNHNY, CDR2 SVGAGI (reference sequence). The CDR3 contains 12 residues. CDR3 sequence: CASSYGGTGAFF. CDR3 bases: TGTGCCAGCAGTTACGGTGGGACTGGGGCTTTCTTT.

The rearrangement joins TRBV29-1 to TRBJ1-5, with no clear D. Germline V gene sequence: CDR1 SQVTM, CDR2 ANQGSEA. The V end was cut by 6 bases, the J end by 4 bases, with 19 bases between. The CDR3 has 15 amino acids. The CDR3: CSVLPGDGVNQPQHF. CDR3 sequence (DNA): TGCAGCGTCCTGCCCGGGGATGGGGTAAATCAGCCCCAGCATTTT.

V usage is TRBV7-2 and J usage is TRBJ2-7; D is perhaps TRBD2 (5 bases). CDR1 is SGHTA, CDR2 FQGNSA, per germline. The CDR3 has 13 residues. V was shortened by 4 bases and J by 8 bases, with 15 bases between the two germline ends. The CDR3 sequence is CASSYGNQMKQYF. In DNA, the CDR3 is TGTGCCAGCAGCTACGGGAACCAAATGAAGCAGTACTTC.

This clonotype was detected a few times. This may arise from a read error, as a much more abundant clone is one base away. This chain joins TRBV7-7 and TRBJ2-7, with 10 bases aligning to TRBD1. From germline, CDR1 is SSHAT and CDR2 FNYEAQ (reference sequence). With 5 bases clipped from V and 3 bases from J, the junction kept 4 bases outside the gene matches. The CDR3 extends over 14 amino acids. The DNA of the CDR3 is TGTGCCAGCAGCACCGGGGACAGGGGCTACGAGCAGTACTTC. Translation gives CASSTGDRGYEQYF.

This clonotype was seen a handful of times. The rearrangement links TRBV20-1 to TRBJ1-5; D is possibly TRBD1 (5 bases). The germline CDR1 and CDR2 sequences are DFQATT and SNEGSKA (reference sequence). V lost 5 bases and J 9 bases, leaving 8 bases between the germline ends. CDR3 length equals 10 residues. As DNA, the CDR3 is TGCAGTGCTGGAAGGGGGCCCCAGCATTTT. It encodes CSAGRGPQHF.

The table lists this clonotype with many counts. The chain employs TRBV10-2 and TRBJ2-5; D unclear. The germline gives CDR1 WSHSY, CDR2 SAAADI. V lost 6 bases and J 5 bases, leaving 13 bases between the germline ends. The CDR3 consists of 13 residues. The CDR3: CASRGMVDETQYF. The CDR3 DNA sequence: TGCGCCAGCAGGGGCATGGTGGATGAGACCCAGTACTTC.

The J gene is TRBJ2-7, the V gene TRBV4-1; D remains unclear. Trimming pared 1 base from V and 9 bases from J, leaving 16 bases between. The CDR3 runs to 14 residues. Germline CDR1 is MGHRA and CDR2 is YSYEKL. The CDR3 sequence: CASSQVGEKTTQYF. The DNA of the CDR3 is TGCGCCAGCAGCCAAGTCGGCGAGAAAACTACGCAGTACTTC.

The chain has TRBV6-2 or TRBV6-3 and TRBJ1-6; D is possibly TRBD1 (5 bases). Per germline, CDR1 MNHEY and CDR2 SVGEGT. V was trimmed by 6 bases and J by 10 bases, leaving 10 bases between them. The length of the CDR3 is 12 residues. The chain's CDR3 is CASRAGHSPLHF. CDR3 nucleotides: TGTGCCAGCAGGGCAGGGCACTCACCCCTCCACTTT.

This chain's CDR3 is CASRSYRGTEAFF. The CDR3 bases are TGTGCCAGCAGAAGTTACCGGGGGACAGAAGCTTTCTTT. V and J are TRBV25-1 and TRBJ1-1; D is possibly TRBD1 (6 bases). The CDR3 loop spans 13 amino acids. V lost 6 bases and J 8 bases, leaving 16 bases between the germline ends. The germline V gene encodes CDR1 MGHDK and CDR2 SYGVNS.

A remark on this clonotype: Because the CDR3 is missing its conserved closing phenylalanine or tryptophan, this is likely a read error. The DNA is omitted, as the CDR3 cannot be located on it reliably, and the CDR3 follows TCRdb's listing. The V call is TRBV19, the J call TRBJ1-4. Germline assignment: CDR1 LNHDA and CDR2 SQIVND (reference sequence). The CDR3 spans 9 amino acids, including both terminal residues. Here the CDR3 reads CASSPGLAG.

Comment on this clonotype: Relative to the germline gene, one junction end is altered; a read error may explain this. J is TRBJ2-7 and V is TRBV10-3; no clear D gene. CDR1 is ENHRY, CDR2 SYGVKD, per germline. The length of the CDR3 is 13 residues. CDR3 loop: CASSTSHTYEQYF. DNA for the CDR3: TGTGCCAGCAGTACCTCCCATACCTACGAGCAGTACTTC.

The J gene is TRBJ2-2, the V gene TRBV3-1; 7 nucleotides align to TRBD2. Germline-derived CDR1 and CDR2 are LGHDT and YNNKEL (reference sequence). This CDR3 spans 15 amino acids. V shed 3 bases and J 7 bases; nucleotides not matched to a gene: 8. The CDR3: CASSHVREGRGELFF. Written as DNA, the CDR3 is TGTGCCAGCAGCCATGTGAGGGAGGGGCGCGGGGAGCTGTTTTTT.

Note on this clonotype: This could be a read error, since a much larger clone is one nucleotide away. The chain links TRBV7-2 to TRBJ1-5; TRBD1 agrees at 10 bases. Germline assignment: CDR1 SGHTA and CDR2 FQGNSA. J lost 8 bases, V lost 4 bases, and 5 bases had no gene match. The CDR3 is 14 amino acids. In DNA form, the CDR3 reads TGTGCCAGCAGCTCGACAGGGGGCATAGAGCCCCAGCATTTT. This translates into CASSSTGGIEPQHF. Filled out from reference TRBV7-2 and TRBJ1-5, the complete variable domain reads GAGVSQSPSNKVTEKGKDVELRCDPISGHTALYWYRQSLGQGLEFLIYFQGNSAPDKSGLPSDRFSAERTGGSVSTLTIQRTQQEDSAVYLCASSSTGGIEPQHFGDGTRLSIL.